This record looks at one TCR beta chain sequence and its context. The CDR3 is cut off 3 residues early in the read; its end comes from the germline J gene. TCRdb's table, derived via immunoSEQ multiplex PCR, lists solely in-frame clones and lacks some. The sample includes fewer than 35,000 clones. The data originate from a study of T cells in women clearing cervical HPV infection. As for the study in general: Controls gave blood once infection was undetectable; cases at lesion identification.

The CDR3 is 15 amino acids. Germline V gives CDR1 MRHNA, CDR2 SNTAGT. J was trimmed by 4 bases and V by 6 bases; bases with no gene match: 5. This sequence originates from a woman aged 18-70 years with a cervical HPV16 infection that either progressed to CIN3+ or cleared (not recorded which). This chain uses TRBV6-4 with TRBJ2-1, with 11 bases matching TRBD1. The specimen was blood buffy coat. CDR3 residues: CASSSGQGGYNEQFF. CDR3 DNA (partial): TGTGCCAGCAGCTCGGGACAGGGGGGGTACAATGAG.